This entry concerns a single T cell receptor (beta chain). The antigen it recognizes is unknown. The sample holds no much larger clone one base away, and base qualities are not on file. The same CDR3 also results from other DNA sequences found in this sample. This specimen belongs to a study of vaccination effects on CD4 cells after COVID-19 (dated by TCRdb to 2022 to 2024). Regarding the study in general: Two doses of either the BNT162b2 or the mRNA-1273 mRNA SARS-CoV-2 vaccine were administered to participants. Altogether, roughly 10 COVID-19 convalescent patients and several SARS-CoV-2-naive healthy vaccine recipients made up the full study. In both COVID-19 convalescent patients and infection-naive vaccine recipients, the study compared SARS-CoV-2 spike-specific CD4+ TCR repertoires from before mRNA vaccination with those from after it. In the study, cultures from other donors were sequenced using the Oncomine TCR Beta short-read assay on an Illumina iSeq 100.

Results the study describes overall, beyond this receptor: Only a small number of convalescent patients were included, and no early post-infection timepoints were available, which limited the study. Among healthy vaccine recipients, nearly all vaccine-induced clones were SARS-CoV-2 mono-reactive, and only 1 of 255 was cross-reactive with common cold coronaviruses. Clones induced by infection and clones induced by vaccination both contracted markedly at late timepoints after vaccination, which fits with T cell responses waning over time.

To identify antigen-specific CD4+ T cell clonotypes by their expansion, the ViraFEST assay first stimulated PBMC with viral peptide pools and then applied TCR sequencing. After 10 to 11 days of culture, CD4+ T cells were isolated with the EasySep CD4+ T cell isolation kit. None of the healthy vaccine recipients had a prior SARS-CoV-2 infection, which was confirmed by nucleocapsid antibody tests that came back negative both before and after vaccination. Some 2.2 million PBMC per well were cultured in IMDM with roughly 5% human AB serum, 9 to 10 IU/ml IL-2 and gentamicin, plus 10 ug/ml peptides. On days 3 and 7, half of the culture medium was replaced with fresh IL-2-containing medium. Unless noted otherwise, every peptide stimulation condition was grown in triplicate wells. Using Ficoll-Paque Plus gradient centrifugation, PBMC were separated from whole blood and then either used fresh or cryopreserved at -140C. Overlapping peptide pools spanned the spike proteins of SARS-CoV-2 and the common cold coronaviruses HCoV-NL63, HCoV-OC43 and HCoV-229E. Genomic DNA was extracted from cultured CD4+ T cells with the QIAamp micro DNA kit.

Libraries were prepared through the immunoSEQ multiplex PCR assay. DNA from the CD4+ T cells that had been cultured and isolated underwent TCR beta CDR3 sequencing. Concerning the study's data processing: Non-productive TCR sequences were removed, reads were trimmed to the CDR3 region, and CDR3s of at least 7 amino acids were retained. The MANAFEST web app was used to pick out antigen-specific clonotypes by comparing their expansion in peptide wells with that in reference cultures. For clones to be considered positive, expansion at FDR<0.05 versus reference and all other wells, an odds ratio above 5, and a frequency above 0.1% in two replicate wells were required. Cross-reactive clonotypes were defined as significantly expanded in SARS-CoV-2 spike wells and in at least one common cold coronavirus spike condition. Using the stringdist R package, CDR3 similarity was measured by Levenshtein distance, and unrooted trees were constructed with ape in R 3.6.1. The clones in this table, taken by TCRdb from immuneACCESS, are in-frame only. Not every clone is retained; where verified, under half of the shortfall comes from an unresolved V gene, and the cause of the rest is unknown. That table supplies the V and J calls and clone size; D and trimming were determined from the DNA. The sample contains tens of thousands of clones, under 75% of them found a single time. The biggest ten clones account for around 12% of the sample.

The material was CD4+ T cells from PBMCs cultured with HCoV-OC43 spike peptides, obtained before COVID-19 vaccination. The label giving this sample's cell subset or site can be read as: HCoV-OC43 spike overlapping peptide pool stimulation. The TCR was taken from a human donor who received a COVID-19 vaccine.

The DNA sequence is given as TGTGCCAGCAGTCGACAAACTAGCACAGATACGCAGTATTTT. The encoded protein is CASSRQTSTDTQYF. The chain is assembled from TRBV27 and TRBJ2-3; no D gene is confidently identified. V lost 5 bases and J lost 0 bases; the stretch between them is 9 bases long. The CDR3 measures 14 amino acids from cysteine to phenylalanine. The only DNA kept is the CDR3, 42 bases in frame from the first base. Sequences MNHEY (CDR1) and SMNVEV (CDR2) are obtained from the germline V gene (reference sequence).